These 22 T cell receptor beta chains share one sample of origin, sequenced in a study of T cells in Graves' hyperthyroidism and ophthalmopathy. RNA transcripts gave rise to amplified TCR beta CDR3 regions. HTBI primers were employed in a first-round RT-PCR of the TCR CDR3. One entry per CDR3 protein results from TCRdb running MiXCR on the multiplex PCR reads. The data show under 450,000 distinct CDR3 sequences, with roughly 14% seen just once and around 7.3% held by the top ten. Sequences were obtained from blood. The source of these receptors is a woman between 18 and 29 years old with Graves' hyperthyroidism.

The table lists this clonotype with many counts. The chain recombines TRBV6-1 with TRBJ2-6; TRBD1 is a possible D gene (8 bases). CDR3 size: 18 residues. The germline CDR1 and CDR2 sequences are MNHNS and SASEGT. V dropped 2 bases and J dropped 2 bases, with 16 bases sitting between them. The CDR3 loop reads CASSERRQGTTGANVLTF. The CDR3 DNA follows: TGTGCCAGCAGTGAAAGGAGACAGGGGACTACTGGGGCCAACGTCCTGACTTTC.

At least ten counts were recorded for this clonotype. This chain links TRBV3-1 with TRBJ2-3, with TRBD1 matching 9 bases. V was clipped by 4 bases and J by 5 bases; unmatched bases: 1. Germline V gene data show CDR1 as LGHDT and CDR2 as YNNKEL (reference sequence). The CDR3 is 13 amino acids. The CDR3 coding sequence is TGTGCCAGCAGCCGGACAGGGGAAGATACGCAGTATTTT. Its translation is CASSRTGEDTQYF.

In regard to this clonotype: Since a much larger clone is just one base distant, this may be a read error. The CDR3 DNA reads as TGCAGTGCTGAAGAACAGGGGACTGGAAACACCATATATTTT. This sequence encodes CSAEEQGTGNTIYF. This chain connects TRBV20-1 to TRBJ1-3, with 7 bases matching TRBD1. CDR1 is DFQATT and CDR2 is SNEGSKA in the germline V gene (reference sequence). This CDR3 is 14 amino acids long. Trimming removed 5 bases from V and 2 bases from J; junction bases left unmatched: 6.

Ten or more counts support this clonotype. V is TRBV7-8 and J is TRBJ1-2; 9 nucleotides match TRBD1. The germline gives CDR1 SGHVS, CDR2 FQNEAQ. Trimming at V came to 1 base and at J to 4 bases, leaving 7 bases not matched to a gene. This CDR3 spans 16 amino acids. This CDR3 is CASSLGLTGGFYGYTF. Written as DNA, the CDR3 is TGTGCCAGCAGCTTAGGCTTGACAGGGGGGTTCTATGGCTACACCTTC.

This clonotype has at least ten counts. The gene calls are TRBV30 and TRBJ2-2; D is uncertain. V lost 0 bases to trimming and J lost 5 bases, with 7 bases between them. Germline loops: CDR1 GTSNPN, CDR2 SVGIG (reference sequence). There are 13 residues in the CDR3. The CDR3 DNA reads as TGTGCCTGGAGTGTCAAGAGAACCGGGGAGCTGTTTTTT. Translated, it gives CAWSVKRTGELFF.

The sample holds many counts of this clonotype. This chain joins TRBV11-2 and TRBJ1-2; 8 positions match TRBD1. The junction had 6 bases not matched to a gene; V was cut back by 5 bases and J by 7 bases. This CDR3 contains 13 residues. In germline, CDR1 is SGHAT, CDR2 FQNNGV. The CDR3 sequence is CASSRWTGFGYTF. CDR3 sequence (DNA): TGTGCCAGCAGCCGCTGGACAGGGTTTGGCTACACCTTC.

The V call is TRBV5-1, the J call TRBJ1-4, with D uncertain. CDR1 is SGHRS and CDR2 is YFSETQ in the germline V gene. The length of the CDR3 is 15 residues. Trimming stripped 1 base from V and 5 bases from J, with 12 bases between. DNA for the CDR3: TGCGCCAGCAGCTTGATCGGGCAGACGAATGAAAAACTGTTTTTT. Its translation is CASSLIGQTNEKLFF.

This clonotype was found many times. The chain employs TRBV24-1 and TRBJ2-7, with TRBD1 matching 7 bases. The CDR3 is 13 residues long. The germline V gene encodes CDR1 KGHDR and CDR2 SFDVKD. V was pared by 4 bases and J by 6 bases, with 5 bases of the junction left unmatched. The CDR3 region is CATSDGQAREQYF. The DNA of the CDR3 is TGTGCCACCAGTGACGGACAGGCTCGCGAGCAGTACTTC.

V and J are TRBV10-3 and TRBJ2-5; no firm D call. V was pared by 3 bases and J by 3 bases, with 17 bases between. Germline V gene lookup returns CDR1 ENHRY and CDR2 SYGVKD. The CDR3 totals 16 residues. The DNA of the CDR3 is TGTGCCATCAGTGAATGGTGGATGGGGTTAAAAGAGACCCAGTACTTC. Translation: CAISEWWMGLKETQYF.

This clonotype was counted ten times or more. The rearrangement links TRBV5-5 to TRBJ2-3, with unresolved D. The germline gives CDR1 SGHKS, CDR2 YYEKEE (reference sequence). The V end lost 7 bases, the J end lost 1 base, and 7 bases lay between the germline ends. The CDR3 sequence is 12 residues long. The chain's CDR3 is CASAHRTDTQYF. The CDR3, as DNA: TGTGCCAGCGCTCACCGCACAGATACGCAGTATTTT.

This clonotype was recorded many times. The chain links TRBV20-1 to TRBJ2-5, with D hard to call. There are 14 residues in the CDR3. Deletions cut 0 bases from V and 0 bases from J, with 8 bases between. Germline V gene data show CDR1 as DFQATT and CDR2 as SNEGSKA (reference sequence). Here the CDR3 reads CSARDLADQETQYF. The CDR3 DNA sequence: TGCAGTGCTAGAGATTTGGCAGACCAAGAGACCCAGTACTTC.

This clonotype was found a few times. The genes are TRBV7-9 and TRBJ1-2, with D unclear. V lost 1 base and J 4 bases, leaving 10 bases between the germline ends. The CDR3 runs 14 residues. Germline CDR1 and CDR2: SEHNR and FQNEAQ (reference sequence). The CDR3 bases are TGTGCCAGCAGCTTAGATGTTGGCGTCTATGGCTACACCTTC. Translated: CASSLDVGVYGYTF.

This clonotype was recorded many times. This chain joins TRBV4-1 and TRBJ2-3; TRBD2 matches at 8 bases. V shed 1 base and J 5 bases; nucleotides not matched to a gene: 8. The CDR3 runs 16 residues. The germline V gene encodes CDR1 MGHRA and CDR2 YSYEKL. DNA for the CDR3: TGCGCCAGCAGCCAAGTTCCTACTCGGGGGGGAGATACGCAGTATTTT. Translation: CASSQVPTRGGDTQYF.

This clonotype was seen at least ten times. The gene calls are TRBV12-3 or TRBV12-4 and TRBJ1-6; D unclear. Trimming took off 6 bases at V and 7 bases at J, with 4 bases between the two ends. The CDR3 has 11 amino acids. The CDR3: CASRGNSPLHF. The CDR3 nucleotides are TGTGCCAGCAGGGGGAATTCACCCCTCCACTTT.

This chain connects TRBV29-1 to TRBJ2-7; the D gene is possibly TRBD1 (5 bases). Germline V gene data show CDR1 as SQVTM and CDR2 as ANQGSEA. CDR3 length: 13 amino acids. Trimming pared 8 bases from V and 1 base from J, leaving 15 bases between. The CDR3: CSQFRQNSYEQYF. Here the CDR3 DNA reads TGCAGCCAATTTCGACAGAATTCCTACGAGCAGTACTTC.

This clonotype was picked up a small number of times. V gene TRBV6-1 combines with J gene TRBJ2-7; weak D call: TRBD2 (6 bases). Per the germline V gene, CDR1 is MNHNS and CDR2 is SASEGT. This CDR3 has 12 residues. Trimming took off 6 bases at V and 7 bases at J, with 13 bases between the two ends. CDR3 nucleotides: TGTGCCAGCAGCCACGTGGGAGGAGAGCAGTACTTC. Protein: CASSHVGGEQYF.

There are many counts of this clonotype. The CDR3 is CASSQDGQGQGTYEQYF. The DNA for the CDR3 is TGTGCCAGCAGCCAAGATGGTCAGGGCCAGGGCACCTACGAGCAGTACTTC. The J gene is TRBJ2-7, the V gene TRBV4-2, with a possible D match to TRBD1 (5 bases). In germline, CDR1 is LGHNA, CDR2 YNFKEQ. V was trimmed by 0 bases and J by 2 bases, leaving 17 bases between them. The CDR3 covers 17 residues.

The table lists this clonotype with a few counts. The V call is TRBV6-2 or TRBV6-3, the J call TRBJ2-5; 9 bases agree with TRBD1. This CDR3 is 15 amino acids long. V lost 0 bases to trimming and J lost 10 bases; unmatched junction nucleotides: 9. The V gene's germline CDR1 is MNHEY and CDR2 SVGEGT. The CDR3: CASSYSLGTGNSQYF. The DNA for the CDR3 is TGTGCCAGCAGTTACTCACTCGGGACAGGGAATAGCCAGTACTTC.

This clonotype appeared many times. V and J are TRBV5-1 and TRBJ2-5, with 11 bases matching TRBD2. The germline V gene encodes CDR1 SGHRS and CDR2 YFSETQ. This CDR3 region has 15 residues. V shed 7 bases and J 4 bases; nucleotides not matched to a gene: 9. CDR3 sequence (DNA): TGCGCCAGCCGGCTAGCGGGAGGAGGAGGAGAGACCCAGTACTTC. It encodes CASRLAGGGGETQYF.

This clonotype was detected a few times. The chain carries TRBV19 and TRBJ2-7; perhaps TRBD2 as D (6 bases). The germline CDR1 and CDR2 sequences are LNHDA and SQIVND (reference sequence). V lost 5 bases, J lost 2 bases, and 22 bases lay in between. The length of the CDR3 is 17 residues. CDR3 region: CASSSTWTTYSTYEQYF. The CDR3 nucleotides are TGTGCCAGTAGTTCCACCTGGACTACCTACTCTACCTACGAGCAGTACTTC.

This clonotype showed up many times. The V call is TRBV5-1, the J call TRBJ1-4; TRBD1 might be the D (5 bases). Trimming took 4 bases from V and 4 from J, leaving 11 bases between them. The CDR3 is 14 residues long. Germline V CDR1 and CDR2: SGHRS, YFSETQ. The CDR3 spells CASSPWDVNEKLFF. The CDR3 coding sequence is TGCGCCAGCAGCCCCTGGGACGTTAATGAAAAACTGTTTTTT.

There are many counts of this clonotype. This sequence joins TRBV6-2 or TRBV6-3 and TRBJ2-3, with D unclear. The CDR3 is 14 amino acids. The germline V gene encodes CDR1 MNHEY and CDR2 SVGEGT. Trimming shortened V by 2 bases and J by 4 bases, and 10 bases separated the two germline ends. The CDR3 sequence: CASSYSGESDTQYF. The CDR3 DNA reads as TGTGCCAGCAGTTACAGTGGCGAGTCAGATACGCAGTATTTT.